The 21 T cell receptor beta chains given below trace back to one sample, sequenced in a study of blood T cell repertoires in COVID-19. Sequencing was performed with immunoSEQ multiplex PCR; in TCRdb, only in-frame clones are kept and a portion is missing. Counted here are fewer than 200,000 clones, over 75% occurring once; the ten biggest clones make up around 2.6%. The material sequenced was peripheral blood. The receptors were gathered from a middle-aged man with active or convalescent COVID-19.

V is TRBV27 and J is TRBJ1-2, with D tentatively TRBD1 (5 bases). The CDR3 is 14 amino acids. CDR1 is MNHEY and CDR2 is SMNVEV in the germline V gene (reference sequence). Trimming stripped 5 bases from V and 5 bases from J, with 15 bases between. CDR3 in DNA: TGTGCCAGCAGTCCTTCAGGGCGTAGGTATGGCTACACCTTC. Protein: CASSPSGRRYGYTF.

The V gene is TRBV18, the J gene TRBJ1-1, with 9 bases fitting TRBD1. CDR1 KGHSH and CDR2 LQKENI come from the germline V gene. The CDR3 runs to 13 residues. The V gene end was trimmed by 6 bases and the J gene end by 5 bases; junction bases not matched to a gene: 4. Here the CDR3 DNA reads TGTGCCAGCTCGCGACAGGGGGAGACTGAAGCTTTCTTT. Its translation: CASSRQGETEAFF.

The chain is built from TRBV18 and TRBJ2-5; D not certain. This CDR3 spans 13 amino acids. Trimming left V 0 bases short and J 5 bases short, with 7 bases between. The germline V gene encodes CDR1 KGHSH and CDR2 LQKENI. CDR3 residues: CASSPPEWETQYF. The CDR3 coding sequence is TGTGCCAGCTCACCACCGGAGTGGGAGACCCAGTACTTC.

The J gene is TRBJ1-1, the V gene TRBV3-1 (or the pseudogene TRBV3-2); 9 bases are a match to TRBD1. Germline loops: CDR1 LGHDT, CDR2 YNNKEL (reference sequence). This CDR3 is 14 amino acids long. After removal of 4 bases from V and 6 bases from J, the junction contained 6 bases not matched to a gene. The CDR3 DNA is TGTGCCAGCAGCCTAGGACAGGGGTTCGCTGAAGCTTTCTTT. It codes for CASSLGQGFAEAFF.

The chain is built from TRBV10-3 and TRBJ1-5; perhaps TRBD1 as D (5 bases). V was pared by 8 bases and J by 0 bases, with 14 bases between. The germline CDR1 and CDR2 sequences are ENHRY and SYGVKD. This CDR3 is built from 15 residues. The CDR3 spells CAIRAGTTSNQPQHF. The CDR3 coding sequence is TGTGCCATCCGAGCCGGGACTACTAGCAATCAGCCCCAGCATTTT.

The chain couples TRBV7-9 to TRBJ1-4; 9 nucleotides match TRBD1. J was trimmed by 5 bases and V by 5 bases; bases with no gene match: 6. There are 15 residues in the CDR3. The germline V gene has CDR1 SEHNR and CDR2 FQNEAQ (reference sequence). The CDR3 is CASSPLTGGNEKLFF. CDR3 sequence (DNA): TGTGCCAGCAGCCCCCTGACAGGGGGAAATGAAAAACTGTTTTTT.

The V call is TRBV27, the J call TRBJ1-2, with D possibly TRBD1 on 5 matching bases. This CDR3 contains 17 residues. The V and J ends lost 5 bases and 4 bases respectively, with 23 bases between them. CDR1 is MNHEY and CDR2 is SMNVEV in the germline V gene (reference sequence). The CDR3 is CASSPNARTSGLYGYTF. CDR3 in DNA: TGTGCCAGCAGTCCTAACGCCCGGACATCAGGCCTCTATGGCTACACCTTC.

This clone was picked up a small number of times. Sequence at one end of the junction differs from germline and may be a read error. This chain connects TRBV3-1 (or the pseudogene TRBV3-2) to TRBJ1-1; possible D gene TRBD1, 5 bases. This CDR3 is 13 amino acids long. CDR1 LGHDT and CDR2 YNNKEL come from the germline V gene (reference sequence). The CDR3 nucleotides read TGTGCCAGCAGCCAAAGACAGAACGCTGAAGCTTTCTTT. This gives the protein CASSQRQNAEAFF.

This chain joins TRBV19 and TRBJ1-3, with D possibly TRBD1 on 5 matching bases. CDR1 LNHDA and CDR2 SQIVND come from the germline V gene (reference sequence). V was pared by 6 bases and J by 0 bases, with 12 bases between. The CDR3 consists of 15 residues. The CDR3 loop is CASSLTANSGNTIYF. CDR3 nucleotide sequence: TGTGCCAGTAGCCTGACAGCCAACTCTGGAAACACCATATATTTT.

The chain links TRBV2 to TRBJ2-3; weak D call: TRBD2 (5 bases). The CDR3 is made up of 13 amino acids. CDR1 is SNHLY and CDR2 is FYNNEI in the germline V gene. Deletions cut 10 bases from V and 3 bases from J, with 14 bases between. This CDR3 reads CATTLGETDTQYF. As DNA, the CDR3 is TGTGCCACCACCCTGGGAGAGACAGATACGCAGTATTTT.

The chain is built from TRBV2 and TRBJ1-2, with a weak D call TRBD1 (5 bases). CDR1 and CDR2 (germline): SNHLY, FYNNEI. The CDR3 totals 14 residues. V was trimmed by 2 bases and J by 3 bases, leaving 10 bases between them. CDR3 in amino acids: CASSESGGDYGYTF. The CDR3 DNA reads as TGTGCCAGCAGTGAAAGCGGGGGTGACTATGGCTACACCTTC.

The CDR3 bases are TGTGCCAGCAGCTCCCGGACAGGGAGCACCGGGGAGCTGTTTTTT. Its translation: CASSSRTGSTGELFF. V and J are TRBV9 and TRBJ2-2; 8 nucleotides align to TRBD1. Germline lookup yields CDR1 SGDLS and CDR2 YYNGEE. Trimming took 4 bases from V and 4 from J; bases not matched to a gene: 6. This CDR3 contains 15 residues.

This clone was counted ten times or more. The chain employs TRBV6-4 and TRBJ2-1; 8 nucleotides match TRBD1. V was pared by 10 bases and J by 7 bases, with 12 bases of the junction left unmatched. This CDR3 has 14 residues. Germline assignment: CDR1 MRHNA and CDR2 SNTAGT. This CDR3 is CATPRAGGSNEQFF. The CDR3 region has the DNA TGTGCCACCCCTCGGGCAGGGGGCTCAAATGAGCAGTTCTTC.

In this sample, this clone turned up a few times. The gene calls are TRBV7-9 and TRBJ1-2, with TRBD1 identical over 8 bases. V lost 1 base and J lost 7; bases outside the gene matches: 8. CDR1 is SEHNR, CDR2 FQNEAQ, per germline (reference sequence). The CDR3 runs to 15 residues. The CDR3 region is CASSLEAQGAGGYTF. The CDR3 bases are TGTGCCAGCAGCTTAGAGGCCCAGGGGGCGGGTGGCTACACCTTC.

The genes are TRBV7-3 and TRBJ2-3; the D gene is possibly TRBD1 (6 bases). The CDR3 is made up of 15 amino acids. Trimming removed 8 bases at V and 1 base at J, with 16 bases between. Germline V CDR1 and CDR2: SGHTA, FQGTGA. CDR3 loop: CASGLQGFGTDTQYF. The DNA of the CDR3 is TGTGCCAGCGGATTACAGGGCTTCGGCACAGATACGCAGTATTTT.

The chain links TRBV5-1 to TRBJ2-1, with 11 bases identical to TRBD1. With 0 bases clipped from V and 14 bases from J, the junction kept 10 bases outside the gene matches. The CDR3 extends over 15 amino acids. Looked up from germline, CDR1 is SGHRS and CDR2 is YFSETQ. DNA of the CDR3: TGCGCCAGCAGCTTGGGGACAGGGGGCGGGAGTAGCAAGTTCTTC. Its protein product is CASSLGTGGGSSKFF. The full variable domain, with the rest looked up from reference TRBV5-1 and TRBJ2-1, is KAGVTQTPRYLIKTRGQQVTLSCSPISGHRSVSWYQQTPGQGLQFLFEYFSETQRNKGNFPGRFSGRQFSNSRSEMNVSTLELGDSALYLCASSLGTGGGSSKFFGPGTRLTVL.

The chain combines TRBV24-1 with TRBJ1-5, with TRBD1 identical over 8 bases. The CDR3 extends over 17 amino acids. With V trimmed by 4 bases and J by 7 bases, 14 bases remained unmatched. Looked up from germline, CDR1 is KGHDR and CDR2 is SFDVKD. CDR3 residues: CATSDPSVAGGDQPQHF. The CDR3, as DNA: TGTGCCACCAGTGACCCCTCCGTGGCAGGGGGCGACCAGCCCCAGCATTTT.

V and J are TRBV25-1 and TRBJ1-2, with 7 bases aligning to TRBD1. The CDR3 spans 13 residues. With 2 bases clipped from V and 4 bases from J, the junction kept 1 base outside the gene matches. Per the germline V gene, CDR1 is MGHDK and CDR2 is SYGVNS. DNA for the CDR3: TGTGCCAGCAGTGAACAGGGGGGCTATGGCTACACCTTC. This gives the protein CASSEQGGYGYTF.

This chain joins TRBV15 and TRBJ2-1, with D tentatively TRBD1 or TRBD2 (5 bases each). CDR1 and CDR2 (germline): LNHNV, YYDKDF (reference sequence). The length of the CDR3 is 16 residues. Between the trimmed V and J ends, which lost 8 bases and 1 base, there was a span of 18 bases. The CDR3 here is CATDRGGPASYNEQFF. CDR3 sequence (DNA): TGTGCCACCGACAGAGGAGGTCCTGCATCCTACAATGAGCAGTTCTTC. Variable domain in full (rest from reference TRBV15 and TRBJ2-1): DAMVIQNPRYQVTQFGKPVTLSCSQTLNHNVMYWYQQKSSQAPKLLFHYYDKDFNNEADTPDNFQSRRPNTSFCFLDIRSPGLGDTAMYLCATDRGGPASYNEQFFGPGTRLTVL.

This clone occurred once. The chain links TRBV27 to TRBJ1-2, with TRBD1 matching 9 bases. The CDR3 covers 15 residues. Germline CDR1 is MNHEY and CDR2 is SMNVEV (reference sequence). The V and J ends lost 5 bases and 4 bases, in that order; junction bases with no gene match: 8. The CDR3 bases are TGTGCCAGCAGTGGGACAGGGAAATTTCTCTATGGCTACACCTTC. Its translation: CASSGTGKFLYGYTF.

This sequence joins TRBV18 and TRBJ1-1; 10 bases map to TRBD1. Germline CDR1 is KGHSH and CDR2 is LQKENI. V dropped 3 bases and J dropped 6; count of bases not matched to a gene: 4. The CDR3 runs to 14 residues. The CDR3 DNA sequence: TGTGCCAGCTCACCGGGACAGGGGTACCCTGAAGCTTTCTTT. This encodes CASSPGQGYPEAFF. Looking up the rest from reference TRBV18 and TRBJ1-1 gives the full variable domain: NAGVMQNPRHLVRRRGQEARLRCSPMKGHSHVYWYRQLPEEGLKFMVYLQKENIIDESGMPKERFSAEFPKEGPSILRIQQVVRGDSAAYFCASSPGQGYPEAFFGQGTRLTVV.